This is a list of T cell receptor beta chains from one sample in a study of OX40 agonist ivuxolimab in advanced cancers. TCRdb keeps only in-frame clones here, not all; method: immunoSEQ multiplex PCR. Here the sample spans 40,000 to 55,000 clones, approximately 87% being singletons. Sequencing used CD4+ or CD8+ T cells sorted from blood, obtained in a trial of the OX40 agonist ivuxolimab. Receptor source: an adult with an advanced solid tumor such as melanoma, head and neck, liver or kidney cancer. CDR3s include the opening cysteine and the closing phenylalanine or tryptophan. Each record gives: CDR3 protein, V gene, J gene.

cdr3_aa: CASSARQGAATGELFF
v_call: TRBV9
j_call: TRBJ2-2

cdr3_aa: CASSYSGGWDTEAFF
v_call: TRBV6-5
j_call: TRBJ1-1

cdr3_aa: CSVGGRDRGLVGSYNEQFF
v_call: TRBV29-1
j_call: TRBJ2-1

cdr3_aa: CASSLGQGQETQYF
v_call: TRBV5-1
j_call: TRBJ2-5

cdr3_aa: CASTLGGSGTDTQYF
v_call: TRBV19
j_call: TRBJ2-3

cdr3_aa: CDSGAQEDTEAFF
v_call: TRBV19
j_call: TRBJ1-1

cdr3_aa: CASTGGRGLVRGYTF
v_call: TRBV5-1
j_call: TRBJ1-2

cdr3_aa: CASSAQVSRDTQYF
v_call: TRBV6-5
j_call: TRBJ2-3

cdr3_aa: CASSLGQLSSGNTIYF
v_call: TRBV5-4
j_call: TRBJ1-3

cdr3_aa: CASGLRTGRANYGYTF
v_call: TRBV12-5
j_call: TRBJ1-2

cdr3_aa: CASSGGSHRRSYGYTF
v_call: TRBV2
j_call: TRBJ1-2

cdr3_aa: CASSIAGRYGYTF
v_call: TRBV19
j_call: TRBJ1-2

cdr3_aa: CASSAMRDNEQFF
v_call: TRBV27
j_call: TRBJ2-1

cdr3_aa: CASSFHQENYEQYF
v_call: TRBV7-2
j_call: TRBJ2-7

cdr3_aa: CASSYGDGNYGYTF
v_call: TRBV6-6
j_call: TRBJ1-2

cdr3_aa: CASRLHGLGTEAFF
v_call: TRBV27
j_call: TRBJ1-1

cdr3_aa: CASSPPGVVTDTQYF
v_call: TRBV18
j_call: TRBJ2-3

cdr3_aa: CASSLEQNTEAFF
v_call: TRBV7-2
j_call: TRBJ1-1

cdr3_aa: CASGLNQGEGSPLHF
v_call: TRBV12-5
j_call: TRBJ1-6

cdr3_aa: CASSPGGVWEQYF
v_call: TRBV4-2
j_call: TRBJ2-3

cdr3_aa: CASSPVVVTPQKLFF
v_call: TRBV27
j_call: TRBJ1-4

cdr3_aa: CASSEGLAGAGANEQFF
v_call: TRBV2
j_call: TRBJ2-1

cdr3_aa: CASSRTPLSDTQYF
v_call: TRBV6-5
j_call: TRBJ2-3